A selection of T cell receptor beta chains follows, all from one sample in a study of T-cell memory formation after mild COVID-19. TCRdb reanalysed the 5' RACE reads using MiXCR and keeps one entry per CDR3 protein. The sample has about 140,000 distinct CDR3 sequences; 13% to 15% are singletons. The sample taken for sequencing was PBMCs or a T cell subset sorted from them (not recorded which). The receptors shown here come from an adult woman who had mild COVID-19 (a few samples of this study predate the infection). Cell type and time point are not known. CDR3s include the opening cysteine and the closing phenylalanine or tryptophan. A D gene is named only where the DNA matches it firmly. The size of a clone is reported for some rows only, either as once, few or many, or as a class for expanded clones.

D	V	J	size	length	DNA	CDR3
.	TRBV19	TRBJ1-2	many	12	TGTGCCAGTAGTAGGGCAACGGGAGGCTACACCTTC	CASSRATGGYTF
.	TRBV12-3/TRBV12-4	TRBJ1-4	.	15	TGTGCCAGCAGTCTGACCGGACGGGGAGGTGAAAAACTGTTTTTT	CASSLTGRGGEKLFF
.	TRBV25-1	TRBJ2-1	many	15	TGTGCCAGCAGTGAATACGCGACGGTTCCGGGTGAGCAGTTCTTC	CASSEYATVPGEQFF
.	TRBV7-2	TRBJ2-3	.	17	TGTGCCAGCAGCATACAGCATAGCACAGCTAGCACAGATACGCAGTATTTT	CASSIQHSTASTDTQYF
.	TRBV29-1	TRBJ2-7	few	14	TGCAGCGTCTTTGACGGAACCTTGTCCTACGAGCAGTACTTC	CSVFDGTLSYEQYF
.	TRBV7-9	TRBJ1-1	.	15	TGTGCCAGCAGCCGCCCCTCGGCCACCCCATTCGACGCTTTCTTT	CASSRPSATPFDAFF
.	TRBV30	TRBJ2-7	many	14	TGTGCCTGGAGTTTCCCGGGGGGCACCTACGAGCAGTACTTC	CAWSFPGGTYEQYF
.	TRBV3-1	TRBJ2-6	few	19	TGTGCCAGCAGCCAAGAAAGGGATTCAGGGAGCCCTGGGGCCAACGTCCTGACTTTC	CASSQERDSGSPGANVLTF
TRBD1	TRBV2	TRBJ2-7	.	13	TGTGCCAGCAACCAACAGGGGGCTTACGAGCAGTACTTC	CASNQQGAYEQYF
.	TRBV29-1	TRBJ1-2	.	11	TGCAGCGGGGGGATTAACTATGGCTACACCTTC	CSGGINYGYTF
.	TRBV6-1	TRBJ1-1	few	16	TGTGCCAGCAGTGAAGCGTCAGCAAGGACGAACACTGAAGCTTTCTTT	CASSEASARTNTEAFF
TRBD1	TRBV10-3	TRBJ2-7	many	14	TGTGCCATCAGGGCGCCGGGACAGACTTACGAGCAGTACTTC	CAIRAPGQTYEQYF
TRBD2	TRBV6-2/TRBV6-3	TRBJ2-3	few	17	TGTGCCAGCAGTTCTGGGACTAGCCAAGGGTGGTTGGATACGCAGTATTTT	CASSSGTSQGWLDTQYF
.	TRBV2	TRBJ1-1	.	14	TGTGCCAGCAGTGAAGACCAGGTGAACACTGAAGCTTTCTTT	CASSEDQVNTEAFF
.	TRBV7-9	TRBJ2-3	few	13	TGTGCCAGCGAGGGGGGTAAGACAGATACGCAGTATTTT	CASEGGKTDTQYF
.	TRBV12-3/TRBV12-4	TRBJ2-7	.	15	TGTGCCAGCAGTCCCCGAGGGGCATCAGTCAACGAGCAGTACTTC	CASSPRGASVNEQYF
.	TRBV4-3	TRBJ1-2	.	14	TGCGCCAGCAGCCAAGAGGTCTTGCAGATCGGCTACACCTTC	CASSQEVLQIGYTF
TRBD1	TRBV12-3/TRBV12-4	TRBJ2-1	.	14	TGTGCCAGCAGACCACAGGGGGCGGGGAATGAGCAGTTCTTC	CASRPQGAGNEQFF
.	TRBV4-2	TRBJ2-7	.	14	TGTGCCAGCAGCCAAGATCTCTCGATTAACGAGCAGTACTTC	CASSQDLSINEQYF
.	TRBV7-8	TRBJ1-2	.	17	TGTGCCAGCAGCTTAGCCTTCCGGGCAGCGCCTAACTATGGCTACACCTTC	CASSLAFRAAPNYGYTF
TRBD1	TRBV29-1	TRBJ2-7	.	17	TGCAGCGTTGAAGATCTCGGCGTTACAGGGGGCCCTTTGGAGCAGTACTTC	CSVEDLGVTGGPLEQYF
.	TRBV7-7	TRBJ1-3	few	16	TGTGCTAGCACCCCGGGCAGGGGCCTCTCTGGAAACACCATATATTTT	CASTPGRGLSGNTIYF
TRBD1	TRBV9	TRBJ2-1	few	15	TGTGCCAGCAGCGCGGGACAGGGGGGTATCAATGAGCAGTTCTTC	CASSAGQGGINEQFF
.	TRBV24-1	TRBJ2-1	few	12	TGTGCCACCAGTGTCGGCTACAATGAGCAGTTCTTC	CATSVGYNEQFF
.	TRBV7-9	TRBJ2-3	.	14	TGTGCCAGCAGCTTAGCGGGACGCACAGATACGCAGTATTTT	CASSLAGRTDTQYF
.	TRBV12-3/TRBV12-4	TRBJ1-1	few	12	TGTGCCAGCAGTTGGTTTAACACTGAAGCTTTCTTT	CASSWFNTEAFF
.	TRBV4-1	TRBJ1-2	many	15	TGCGCCAGCAGCCAACGACAGGTTTCTAACTATGGCTACACCTTC	CASSQRQVSNYGYTF
.	TRBV6-5	TRBJ2-2	few	13	TGTGCCAGCAGTCAGTCCCCGGCCGGGGAGCTGTTTTTT	CASSQSPAGELFF
.	TRBV6-4	TRBJ2-3	.	14	TGTGCCAGCAGTGGGGATCCTAGCACAGATACGCAGTATTTT	CASSGDPSTDTQYF
.	TRBV4-3	TRBJ1-1	.	19	TGCGCCAGCAGCCAAAGTATTGGGGAAGTTGTTGTAGTGAACACTGAAGCTTTCTTT	CASSQSIGEVVVVNTEAFF
.	TRBV7-2	TRBJ1-5	.	15	TGTGCCAGCAGCTTTATCCTCTATAGCAATCAGCCCCAGCATTTT	CASSFILYSNQPQHF
.	TRBV7-9	TRBJ2-1	few	13	TGTGCCAGCAGGGGTACAGGGATGGATGAGCAGTTCTTC	CASRGTGMDEQFF
TRBD2	TRBV20-1	TRBJ2-3	.	18	TGCAGTGCTCCCAGAACAGCACCGGGACTAGCGTACACAGATACGCAGTATTTT	CSAPRTAPGLAYTDTQYF
TRBD1	TRBV12-3/TRBV12-4	TRBJ2-5	few	20	TGTGCCAGCAGTTTTATTATAATCGGAGGCAGGGGGCGCGGGCAAGAGACCCAGTACTTC	CASSFIIIGGRGRGQETQYF
.	TRBV4-1	TRBJ2-5	few	13	TGCGCCAGCAGCCAAGCTCTCCAAGAGACCCAGTACTTC	CASSQALQETQYF
TRBD2	TRBV12-3/TRBV12-4	TRBJ2-1	.	15	TGTGCCAGCAGTCCCCTCAGCGGGAGTCTAAATGAGCAGTTCTTC	CASSPLSGSLNEQFF
TRBD2	TRBV7-9	TRBJ2-1	many	19	TGTGCCAGCAGCCATTTAGAGACGGGACTAGCGGGGGGAGCTGGTGAGCAGTTCTTC	CASSHLETGLAGGAGEQFF
TRBD1	TRBV6-1	TRBJ1-1	few	15	TGTGCCAGCAGTGAGATAGGACAGGGGGGCACTGAAGCTTTCTTT	CASSEIGQGGTEAFF
.	TRBV27	TRBJ2-7	few	13	TGTGCCAGCAGTTTATCTCGGCCCTACGAGCAGTACTTC	CASSLSRPYEQYF
.	TRBV7-3	TRBJ1-2	few	13	TGTGCCAGCAGCCCGGACGGCAACTATGGCTACACCTTC	CASSPDGNYGYTF
.	TRBV6-5	TRBJ2-5	many	14	TGTGCCAGCAGTTACGTGGGGAGGTGGGAGACCCAGTACTTC	CASSYVGRWETQYF
.	TRBV20-1	TRBJ1-2	.	14	TGCAGTGCTAGTGGGGGAATTGAGGACTATGGCTACACCTTC	CSASGGIEDYGYTF
.	TRBV12-3/TRBV12-4	TRBJ2-7	few	13	TGTGCCAGCAGTTACAGTCCGGGACAAAAGGAGTACTTC	CASSYSPGQKEYF
.	TRBV9	TRBJ1-2	few	13	TGTGCCAGCAGCCCGGGGAGGTCCTATGGCTACACCTTC	CASSPGRSYGYTF
TRBD2	TRBV5-1	TRBJ2-3	.	18	TGCGCCAGCAGCTTGGCACTAGCGGGGGGACCGGCTGTAGATACGCAGTATTTT	CASSLALAGGPAVDTQYF
.	TRBV7-9	TRBJ1-5	.	14	TGTGCCAGCAGCTTAGAAGGGGGAGAACAGCCCCAGCATTTT	CASSLEGGEQPQHF
TRBD1	TRBV4-1	TRBJ2-7	.	14	TGCGCCAGCAGCCAAGGCAGGGGGCTGTACGAGCAGTACTTC	CASSQGRGLYEQYF
.	TRBV20-1	TRBJ1-2	.	13	TGCAGTGCTAGGATCCGGGAGACGGCTGGCTACACCTTC	CSARIRETAGYTF
.	TRBV7-9	TRBJ1-2	few	11	TGTGCCAGCAGCCATAGCGATGGCTACACCTTC	CASSHSDGYTF